Listed here are 18 T cell receptor beta chains from one sample, sequenced in a study of cytomegalovirus exposure and HLA in healthy donors. The PCR used 60 Vbeta and 13 Jbeta primers. TCRdb keeps only in-frame clones here, not all; method: immunoSEQ multiplex PCR. The sample holds approximately 100,000 clones; about 76% are singletons and the top ten take around 7.7%. Sequencing was done on a sample of PBMCs. These receptors were obtained from a man in his forties or fifties in good health and CMV-seronegative.

The chain links TRBV6-5 to TRBJ2-7; 8 bases line up with TRBD2. CDR1 MNHEY and CDR2 SVGAGI come from the germline V gene. Trimming at V came to 5 bases and at J to 7 bases, leaving 10 bases not matched to a gene. This CDR3 region has 14 residues. Here the CDR3 reads CASSRLGGGGEQYF. The DNA for the CDR3 is TGTGCCAGCAGTCGCCTTGGCGGCGGGGGGGAGCAGTACTTC.

This chain connects TRBV7-8 to TRBJ1-1, with 8 bases that match TRBD1. The CDR3 length is 12 residues. J was trimmed by 7 bases and V by 10 bases; bases with no gene match: 8. CDR1 is SGHVS, CDR2 FQNEAQ, per germline. The DNA for the CDR3 is TGTGCCATCCCTTCACAGGGGGGTGAAGCTTTCTTT. Its translation is CAIPSQGGEAFF.

This chain links TRBV11-2 with TRBJ1-1; unclear D gene. Germline assignment: CDR1 SGHAT and CDR2 FQNNGV. The V end lost 5 bases, the J end lost 3 bases, and 13 bases lay between the germline ends. The CDR3 has 14 residues. The CDR3 DNA is TGTGCCAGCAGCCGTCATATGAGGGACACTGAAGCTTTCTTT. It translates to CASSRHMRDTEAFF.

This clone was observed a handful of times. The chain carries TRBV15 and TRBJ2-7; 10 bases align to TRBD1. The ends lost 1 base at V and 5 bases at J; junction bases unmatched: 2. Germline values: CDR1 LNHNV, CDR2 YYDKDF (reference sequence). This CDR3 spans 14 amino acids. The CDR3 region is CATSRGTGGNEQYF. The CDR3 region has the DNA TGTGCCACCAGCAGAGGGACAGGGGGTAACGAGCAGTACTTC.

The chain carries TRBV28 and TRBJ1-2; D may be TRBD1 (5 bases). This CDR3 is built from 14 residues. The germline gives CDR1 MDHEN, CDR2 SYDVKM. The V end was cut by 6 bases, the J end by 6 bases, with 17 bases between. The chain's CDR3 is CASRKDIQVDGYTF. The CDR3 region has the DNA TGTGCCAGCAGGAAGGACATACAAGTCGATGGCTACACCTTC.

The chain combines TRBV9 with TRBJ1-1; 10 bases fit TRBD1. This CDR3 has 16 amino acids. Germline lookup yields CDR1 SGDLS and CDR2 YYNGEE. V dropped 3 bases and J dropped 4; count of bases not matched to a gene: 9. Here the CDR3 reads CASSGGTGEGGTEAFF. The CDR3 DNA sequence: TGTGCCAGCAGCGGGGGGACAGGGGAGGGCGGCACTGAAGCTTTCTTT.

This chain joins TRBV28 and TRBJ1-4; D might be TRBD1 (5 bases). CDR3 length: 13 residues. Deletions cut 6 bases from V and 8 bases from J, with 13 bases between. Germline V gene sequence: CDR1 MDHEN, CDR2 SYDVKM. CDR3 nucleotide sequence: TGTGCCAGCAGGCGGGGGTTGAGGGAAAAACTGTTTTTT. It specifies CASRRGLREKLFF.

The sample holds a few counts of this clone. The V gene is TRBV19, the J gene TRBJ2-7; 7 bases are shared with TRBD1. Germline V gene data show CDR1 as LNHDA and CDR2 as SQIVND (reference sequence). Unmatched junction bases numbered 9, after V lost 9 bases and J lost 4 bases. The CDR3 loop spans 13 amino acids. CDR3 sequence (DNA): TGTGCCAGCAGGAACTTACAGGGGTACGAGCAGTACTTC. Its protein is CASRNLQGYEQYF. Together with reference TRBV19 and TRBJ2-7, the CDR3 gives the full variable domain: DGGITQSPKYLFRKEGQNVTLSCEQNLNHDAMYWYRQDPGQGLRLIYYSQIVNDFQKGDIAEGYSVSREKKESFPLTVTSAQKNPTAFYLCASRNLQGYEQYFGPGTRLTVT.

The CDR3 loop is CASSLDSEDEQFF. CDR3 bases: TGTGCCAGCAGCTTAGACTCCGAGGATGAGCAGTTCTTC. V gene TRBV11-2 combines with J gene TRBJ2-1; D is ambiguous. Germline V lookup: CDR1 SGHAT, CDR2 FQNNGV. This CDR3 is built from 13 residues. The V and J ends lost 0 bases and 8 bases respectively, with 8 bases between them.

The rearrangement links TRBV28 to TRBJ1-5, with 7 bases matching TRBD1. The J segment lost 2 bases and the V segment lost 6 bases, leaving 7 bases of the junction unmatched. Germline CDR1 is MDHEN and CDR2 is SYDVKM. The CDR3 sequence is 15 residues long. In DNA, the CDR3 is TGTGCCAGCAGAAGCGCTACAGGGGGCAATCAGCCCCAGCATTTT. It specifies CASRSATGGNQPQHF.

The V and J genes are TRBV6-1 and TRBJ2-3, with TRBD1 matching over 7 bases. The CDR3 extends over 15 amino acids. The germline CDR1 and CDR2 sequences are MNHNS and SASEGT. After removal of 5 bases from V and 2 bases from J, the junction contained 7 bases not matched to a gene. Here the CDR3 DNA reads TGTGCCAGCAGTCCGGGACAGATGACCACAGATACGCAGTATTTT. It specifies CASSPGQMTTDTQYF.

The V and J genes are TRBV11-2 and TRBJ1-1; D is possibly TRBD1 (5 bases). This CDR3 spans 13 amino acids. Trimming stripped 3 bases from V and 4 bases from J, with 9 bases between. Germline V gene lookup returns CDR1 SGHAT and CDR2 FQNNGV. The CDR3 DNA reads as TGTGCCAGCAGCTTGGTAGGGGCCACTGAAGCTTTCTTT. Amino acids: CASSLVGATEAFF. Full variable domain (outside the CDR3, taken from reference TRBV11-2 and TRBJ1-1): EAGVAQSPRYKIIEKRQSVAFWCNPISGHATLYWYQQILGQGPKLLIQFQNNGVVDDSQLPKDRFSAERLKGVDSTLKIQPAKLEDSAVYLCASSLVGATEAFFGQGTRLTVV.

The chain couples TRBV9 to TRBJ1-2, with TRBD1 identical over 7 bases. The trim removed 2 bases at V and 6 bases at J, leaving 7 bases unmatched. The CDR3 totals 14 residues. Looked up from germline, CDR1 is SGDLS and CDR2 is YYNGEE. The CDR3 sequence is CASSVSDRLDGYTF. The CDR3 DNA follows: TGTGCCAGCAGCGTCTCGGACAGGTTGGATGGCTACACCTTC.

V and J are TRBV6-1 and TRBJ2-7, with 7 bases that match TRBD1. CDR3 length: 15 amino acids. V gave up 0 bases and J gave up 3 bases; unmatched junction bases: 5. In germline, CDR1 is MNHNS, CDR2 SASEGT. This CDR3 reads CASSEAGQAYYEQYF. The CDR3 nucleotides read TGTGCCAGCAGTGAAGCCGGACAGGCGTACTACGAGCAGTACTTC.

This clone appeared a few times. The chain uses TRBV11-3 and TRBJ2-3; tentative D call: TRBD2 (6 bases). The CDR3 is 14 amino acids. V was trimmed by 3 bases and J by 2 bases, leaving 9 bases between them. The V gene's germline CDR1 is SGHNT and CDR2 YENEEA. DNA of the CDR3: TGTGCCAGCAGCTTGGGGGGTTCCACAGATACGCAGTATTTT. Residues: CASSLGGSTDTQYF.

Only one count was recorded for this clone. This chain links TRBV7-8 with TRBJ2-3; TRBD2 agrees at 10 bases. Germline CDR1 SGHVS, CDR2 FQNEAQ. This CDR3 contains 16 residues. V gave up 6 bases and J gave up 5 bases; unmatched junction bases: 11. In DNA, the CDR3 is TGTGCCAGCAGACCTAGACTAGCGGGTGGGGGAGATACGCAGTATTTT. Encoded protein: CASRPRLAGGGDTQYF.

This clone was detected a few times. V and J are TRBV19 and TRBJ1-4; D is possibly TRBD1 (6 bases). The V end was cut by 3 bases, the J end by 8 bases, with 13 bases between. The CDR3 is made up of 14 amino acids. Germline CDR1 is LNHDA and CDR2 is SQIVND (reference sequence). CDR3 amino acids: CASSIGGHGEKLFF. In DNA form, the CDR3 reads TGTGCCAGTAGTATCGGGGGGCACGGGGAAAAACTGTTTTTT.

This CDR3 is CASRDGTGVMIGNTIYF. For the CDR3, the DNA is TGTGCCAGCCGGGACGGGACAGGGGTTATGATTGGAAACACCATATATTTT. The chain combines TRBV19 with TRBJ1-3, with TRBD1 matching 10 bases. Germline CDR1 and CDR2: LNHDA and SQIVND (reference sequence). Trimming cost V 9 bases and J 3 bases; bases outside gene matches: 14. CDR3 length: 17 residues.